A single sample is the source of the 26 T cell receptor beta chains below, sequenced in a study of blood T cells in healthy people across ages. Alongside a J-beta primer mix, a sample-barcoded 5' primer served in a second PCR lasting roughly 7 to 11 cycles. Each CDR3 protein is one row after TCRdb ran MiXCR on the 5' RACE reads. The sample carries roughly 1,500,000 distinct CDR3 sequences, 40% to 50% recorded once. Sequenced sample: blood. These receptors were taken from a woman younger than 30 in good health.

This clonotype was seen a few times. The rearrangement joins TRBV6-1 to TRBJ2-7, with TRBD2 as a possible D gene (5 bases). V was shortened by 2 bases and J by 11 bases, with 13 bases between the two germline ends. Germline V gives CDR1 MNHNS, CDR2 SASEGT. The CDR3 contains 12 residues. CDR3 nucleotides: TGTGCCAGCAGTGAATTAGGCGAGGAGGAGTACTTC. It translates to CASSELGEEEYF.

Note on this clonotype: Relative to the germline gene, one junction end is altered; a read error may explain this. The chain has TRBV6-2 or TRBV6-3 and TRBJ2-3; maybe TRBD1 (6 bases). The CDR3 sequence is 15 residues long. The germline V gene has CDR1 MNHEY and CDR2 SVGEGT. The CDR3, as DNA: TGTACCAGCAGTTACAGGGACCGTACCGCAGATACGCAGTGTTTT. Protein product: CTSSYRDRTADTQCF.

The chain is built from TRBV6-5 and TRBJ1-1; D is perhaps TRBD1 (5 bases). V lost 4 bases to trimming and J lost 2 bases, with 14 bases between them. Germline loops: CDR1 MNHEY, CDR2 SVGAGI. The CDR3 length is 15 residues. The CDR3 loop is CASSFRVAPNTEAFF. CDR3 nucleotides: TGTGCCAGCAGTTTCAGGGTCGCCCCCAACACTGAAGCTTTCTTT.

The chain joins TRBV2 to TRBJ2-5; D is unresolved. V lost 1 base to trimming and J lost 11 bases, with 20 bases between them. The CDR3 spans 15 residues. Germline values: CDR1 SNHLY, CDR2 FYNNEI. The chain's CDR3 is CASSEGQVRYNEQYF. The DNA of the CDR3 is TGTGCCAGCAGTGAAGGTCAGGTCCGTTACAATGAGCAGTACTTC.

This clonotype was seen a few times. J is TRBJ1-6 and V is TRBV7-9; no reliable D call. Germline V gene data show CDR1 as SEHNR and CDR2 as FQNEAQ (reference sequence). V lost 0 bases and J lost 0, with 6 bases in between. This CDR3 comprises 16 residues. The CDR3 reads CASSLAVTSYNSPLHF. CDR3 nucleotides: TGTGCCAGCAGCTTAGCGGTGACCTCCTATAATTCACCCCTCCACTTT. The whole variable domain, remainder taken from reference TRBV7-9 and TRBJ1-6, is DTGVSQNPRHKITKRGQNVTFRCDPISEHNRLYWYRQTLGQGPEFLTYFQNEAQLEKSRLLSDRFSAERPKGSFSTLEIQRTEQGDSAMYLCASSLAVTSYNSPLHFGNGTRLTVT.

The V call is TRBV2, the J call TRBJ2-7, with 12 bases identical to TRBD2. The trim removed 7 bases at V and 6 bases at J, leaving 7 bases unmatched. Germline CDR1 is SNHLY and CDR2 is FYNNEI. This CDR3 has 14 residues. The DNA of the CDR3 is TGTGCCAGCACTAGCGGGGGGGGCTTTGGCGAGCAGTACTTC. Translation gives CASTSGGGFGEQYF.

The V gene is TRBV29-1, the J gene TRBJ2-1, with unresolved D. The DNA end is a closer match to TRBJ2-7, so the J assignment may be wrong. The CDR3 is 12 amino acids. Germline V gives CDR1 SQVTM, CDR2 ANQGSEA. The CDR3 loop reads CSVEARYNEQYF. The CDR3 bases are TGCAGCGTTGAGGCCAGATACAATGAGCAGTACTTC.

The V call is TRBV28, the J call TRBJ2-3, with 9 bases identical to TRBD1. There are 14 residues in the CDR3. Germline-derived CDR1 and CDR2 are MDHEN and SYDVKM. V trimming: 5 bases; J trimming: 4 bases; junction bases outside the gene matches: 4. This CDR3 is CASSPQGASDTQYF. The CDR3 DNA sequence: TGTGCCAGCAGTCCACAGGGGGCCTCAGATACGCAGTATTTT.

This clonotype was seen a few times. The rearrangement links TRBV20-1 to TRBJ2-7; a possible D gene is TRBD1 (6 bases). The CDR3 covers 14 residues. From germline, CDR1 is DFQATT and CDR2 SNEGSKA (reference sequence). V was trimmed by 1 base and J by 3 bases, leaving 13 bases between them. The CDR3 nucleotides are TGCAGTGCTAGAGCCCGGGACATCCTCTACGAGCAGTACTTC. Its protein is CSARARDILYEQYF.

The chain combines TRBV27 with TRBJ1-2; D gene uncertain. CDR1 and CDR2 from the germline V gene are MNHEY and SMNVEV (reference sequence). There are 15 residues in the CDR3. V lost 6 bases to trimming and J lost 4 bases, with 18 bases between them. CDR3 amino acids: CASRRRAENFYGYTF. In DNA form, the CDR3 reads TGTGCCAGCAGGAGGAGAGCGGAAAACTTCTATGGCTACACCTTC.

This chain joins TRBV12-3 or TRBV12-4 and TRBJ1-2, with D possibly being TRBD1 (6 bases). V was pared by 3 bases and J by 1 base, with 9 bases between. CDR3 length equals 14 residues. The CDR3 spells CASSFQQGNYGYTF. The CDR3 nucleotides are TGTGCCAGCAGTTTTCAACAGGGTAACTATGGCTACACCTTC.

A few counts support this clonotype. The chain recombines TRBV20-1 with TRBJ2-4; 7 bases match TRBD1. This CDR3 is 13 amino acids long. CDR1 and CDR2 (germline): DFQATT, SNEGSKA (reference sequence). Trimming removed 6 bases from V and 5 bases from J; junction bases left unmatched: 7. For the CDR3, the DNA is TGCAGTGCCAATGAAGACAGGGAAAACATTCAGTACTTC. Translated: CSANEDRENIQYF.

This clonotype was picked up a small number of times. The chain has TRBV5-4 and TRBJ2-5; no definite D call. The CDR3 is 14 residues long. Between the trimmed V and J ends, which lost 2 bases and 1 base, there was a span of 9 bases. Germline V gene lookup returns CDR1 SGHNT and CDR2 YYREEE (reference sequence). The CDR3, as DNA: TGTGCCAGCAGCTTTTGGACGTCCCAAGAGACCCAGTACTTC. Translating it yields CASSFWTSQETQYF. The full variable domain, with the rest looked up from reference TRBV5-4 and TRBJ2-5, is ETGVTQSPTHLIKTRGQQVTLRCSSQSGHNTVSWYQQALGQGPQFIFQYYREEENGRGNFPPRFSGLQFPNYSSELNVNALELDDSALYLCASSFWTSQETQYFGPGTRLLVL.

As for this clonotype: The junction shows a germline mismatch at one end, possibly a read error. The chain uses TRBV5-1 and TRBJ1-2, with 8 bases matching TRBD1. The CDR3 covers 15 residues. Per the germline V gene, CDR1 is SGHRS and CDR2 is YFSETQ. CDR3: CASSPYGGQGYGCTF. The CDR3 coding sequence is TGCGCCAGCAGCCCGTATGGAGGACAGGGCTATGGCTGCACCTTC.

J is TRBJ1-2 and V is TRBV20-1; 7 nucleotides agree with TRBD1. From germline, CDR1 is DFQATT and CDR2 SNEGSKA (reference sequence). This CDR3 is 16 amino acids long. J lost 0 bases, V lost 5 bases, and 12 bases had no gene match. The CDR3 here is CSAGNDRAKANYGYTF. CDR3 DNA: TGCAGTGCTGGTAACGACAGGGCCAAAGCTAACTATGGCTACACCTTC.

Concerning this clonotype itself: The germline gene is not matched at one end of the junction; a read error may be the cause. V and J are TRBV28 and TRBJ2-7, with D perhaps TRBD2 (6 bases). Per the germline V gene, CDR1 is MDHEN and CDR2 is SYDVKM. CDR3 length: 13 amino acids. The CDR3 region is CATGLQLAYERYF. The CDR3 region has the DNA TGTGCCACCGGACTACAACTAGCCTACGAGCGGTACTTC.

This clonotype was counted between two and nine times. This CDR3 is CAIRGTSGRDLTYNEQFF. DNA for the CDR3: TGTGCCATCAGAGGGACTAGCGGGAGGGACCTAACTTACAATGAGCAGTTCTTC. V usage is TRBV10-3 and J usage is TRBJ2-1, with TRBD2 matching over 16 bases. Germline V lookup: CDR1 ENHRY, CDR2 SYGVKD. The CDR3 contains 18 residues. The V gene end was trimmed by 6 bases and the J gene end by 4 bases; junction bases not matched to a gene: 9.

A remark on this clonotype: A much larger clone lies a single base off, so this may be a read error. V gene TRBV12-3 or TRBV12-4 combines with J gene TRBJ2-1; the D is unclear. This CDR3 is 11 amino acids long. V dropped 6 bases and J dropped 10 bases, with 10 bases sitting between them. The CDR3 sequence: CASRGAYEQFF. CDR3 sequence (DNA): TGTGCCAGCAGGGGTGCCTACGAGCAGTTCTTC.

This rearrangement joins TRBV5-1 to TRBJ2-5; D might be TRBD1 (5 bases). This CDR3 is built from 16 residues. The V gene's germline CDR1 is SGHRS and CDR2 YFSETQ. Trimming removed 0 bases from V and 4 bases from J, with 16 bases in between. CDR3 bases: TGCGCCAGCAGCTTGGGTGTAGGGGCGCAACGAGAGACCCAGTACTTC. Its protein is CASSLGVGAQRETQYF. The variable domain in full, with the rest retrieved from reference TRBV5-1 and TRBJ2-5, is KAGVTQTPRYLIKTRGQQVTLSCSPISGHRSVSWYQQTPGQGLQFLFEYFSETQRNKGNFPGRFSGRQFSNSRSEMNVSTLELGDSALYLCASSLGVGAQRETQYFGPGTRLLVL.

This clonotype showed up just a few times. The CDR3 bases are TGTGCCAGCCGCTCAGGGGGGTTCTACGAGCAGTACTTC. Protein: CASRSGGFYEQYF. V usage is TRBV2 and J usage is TRBJ2-7; tentatively, D is TRBD1 (7 bases). CDR1 and CDR2 from the germline V gene are SNHLY and FYNNEI. V dropped 8 bases and J dropped 3 bases, with 14 bases sitting between them. The CDR3 extends over 13 amino acids.

The chain is built from TRBV12-5 and TRBJ1-1, with a possible D match to TRBD1 (6 bases). V lost 5 bases to trimming and J lost 5 bases, with 21 bases between them. There are 16 residues in the CDR3. Per the germline V gene, CDR1 is LGHNT and CDR2 is FRNRAP. This chain's CDR3 is CASGSDVDSARTEAFF. The CDR3 region has the DNA TGTGCTAGTGGTAGCGACGTGGACAGTGCGAGGACTGAAGCTTTCTTT.

This clonotype has just a few counts. The chain couples TRBV20-1 to TRBJ2-7, with TRBD2 matching 10 bases. The length of the CDR3 is 15 residues. Germline V lookup: CDR1 DFQATT, CDR2 SNEGSKA (reference sequence). With V trimmed by 4 bases and J by 0 bases, 6 bases remained unmatched. The CDR3 DNA reads as TGCAGTGCTACCACACCTAGCGGGGGCTCCTACGAGCAGTACTTC. Translation: CSATTPSGGSYEQYF.

This clonotype was seen only a few times. In DNA, the CDR3 is TGTGCCAGCGCCGCTCGGGGGGGAGAGACCCAGTACTTC. Amino acid sequence: CASAARGGETQYF. V gene TRBV25-1 combines with J gene TRBJ2-5, with TRBD2 identical over 8 bases. Germline-derived CDR1 and CDR2 are MGHDK and SYGVNS. V lost 8 bases and J lost 4; bases outside the gene matches: 6. The CDR3 sequence is 13 residues long.

This chain links TRBV11-2 with TRBJ1-1; D might be TRBD1 (5 bases). The CDR3 is made up of 15 amino acids. The germline V gene has CDR1 SGHAT and CDR2 FQNNGV. Trimming left V 5 bases short and J 0 bases short, with 13 bases between. The CDR3 coding sequence is TGTGCCAGCAGCCCACGACGGGGGATGAACACTGAAGCTTTCTTT. Translating it yields CASSPRRGMNTEAFF.

The table lists this clonotype with a few counts. This sequence joins TRBV5-6 and TRBJ1-6; D is possibly TRBD1 (5 bases). V was pared by 4 bases and J by 5 bases, with 10 bases between. CDR1 SGHDT and CDR2 YYEEEE come from the germline V gene. The CDR3 has 14 residues. The CDR3 is CASSGGEHNSPLHF. DNA of the CDR3: TGTGCCAGCAGCGGGGGGGAGCATAATTCACCCCTCCACTTT.

This clonotype has a handful of counts. The chain recombines TRBV20-1 with TRBJ2-3; no reliable D call. CDR1 DFQATT and CDR2 SNEGSKA come from the germline V gene (reference sequence). This CDR3 region has 15 residues. Trimming took off 2 bases at V and 4 bases at J, with 16 bases between the two ends. The CDR3 here is CSARWVSNNPDTQYF. DNA of the CDR3: TGCAGTGCTAGATGGGTCTCAAACAACCCAGATACGCAGTATTTT.